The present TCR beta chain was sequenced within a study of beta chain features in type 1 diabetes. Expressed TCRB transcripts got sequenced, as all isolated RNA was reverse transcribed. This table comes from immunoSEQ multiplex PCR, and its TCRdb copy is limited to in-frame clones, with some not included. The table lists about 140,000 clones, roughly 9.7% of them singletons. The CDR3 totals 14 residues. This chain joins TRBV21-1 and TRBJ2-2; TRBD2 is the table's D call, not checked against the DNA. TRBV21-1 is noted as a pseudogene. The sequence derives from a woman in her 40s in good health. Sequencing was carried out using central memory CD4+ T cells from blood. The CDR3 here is CASSKAGGTGELFF. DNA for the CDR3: TGTGCCAGCAGCAAAGCTGGGGGGACCGGGGAGCTGTTTTTT.